This passage covers 15 T cell receptor beta chains from one sample sequenced in a study of blood T cell repertoires in COVID-19. Clones were read by immunoSEQ multiplex PCR, and TCRdb kept only the in-frame ones, dropping some. This sample has 150,000 to 200,000 clones; roughly 89% occur once, and the top ten carry roughly 1.5%. Source material: peripheral blood. The receptor source for this set is a woman in her forties or fifties with acute or convalescent COVID-19.

This clone was seen a single time. This chain links TRBV10-3 with TRBJ2-1, with a possible D match to TRBD2 (6 bases). V was trimmed by 3 bases and J by 2 bases, leaving 8 bases between them. Germline CDR1 and CDR2: ENHRY and SYGVKD. The CDR3 runs to 14 residues. Here the CDR3 reads CAISEGGTYNEQFF. The CDR3 DNA sequence: TGTGCCATCAGTGAAGGCGGGACCTACAATGAGCAGTTCTTC.

V is TRBV11-2 and J is TRBJ2-2; tentatively, D is TRBD2 (5 bases). V was cut by 6 bases and J by 2 bases, with 13 bases left in between. This CDR3 comprises 15 residues. Germline V gives CDR1 SGHAT, CDR2 FQNNGV. The CDR3 is CASSLSGSNTGELFF. CDR3 nucleotide sequence: TGTGCCAGCAGTCTGAGCGGATCTAACACCGGGGAGCTGTTTTTT. Complete variable domain (other parts from reference TRBV11-2 and TRBJ2-2): EAGVAQSPRYKIIEKRQSVAFWCNPISGHATLYWYQQILGQGPKLLIQFQNNGVVDDSQLPKDRFSAERLKGVDSTLKIQPAKLEDSAVYLCASSLSGSNTGELFFGEGSRLTVL.

The chain combines TRBV20-1 with TRBJ2-7, with TRBD2 matching 7 bases. CDR1 is DFQATT and CDR2 is SNEGSKA in the germline V gene (reference sequence). The V and J ends lost 3 bases and 3 bases, in that order; junction bases with no gene match: 5. This CDR3 has 13 amino acids. The CDR3 loop is CSASWGGSYEQYF. CDR3 DNA: TGCAGTGCTAGTTGGGGGGGGAGCTACGAGCAGTACTTC.

The chain has TRBV6-5 and TRBJ1-1; a possible D gene is TRBD1 (6 bases). The CDR3 has 13 amino acids. Trimming pared 5 bases from V and 4 bases from J, leaving 11 bases between. Germline loops: CDR1 MNHEY, CDR2 SVGAGI. The CDR3 loop is CASSRQVPTEAFF. The CDR3 DNA reads TGTGCCAGCAGTAGACAGGTGCCCACTGAAGCTTTCTTT.

The sample holds a few counts of this clone. The same CDR3 arises from other DNA sequences in this sample as well. The chain has TRBV5-1 and TRBJ1-1, with a weak D call TRBD1 (6 bases). With 7 bases removed from V and 0 bases from J, the gap between germline ends came to 10 bases. In germline, CDR1 is SGHRS, CDR2 YFSETQ. The CDR3 extends over 13 amino acids. The CDR3 region has the DNA TGCGCCAGCTCTACAGGGTTGAACACTGAAGCTTTCTTT. It specifies CASSTGLNTEAFF.

The rearrangement uses TRBV11-3 and TRBJ2-5, with 11 nucleotides matching TRBD2. The CDR3 contains 16 residues. V gave up 4 bases and J gave up 0 bases; unmatched junction bases: 4. Germline-derived CDR1 and CDR2 are SGHNT and YENEEA. The CDR3 DNA reads TGTGCCAGCAGCTCGAGACTAGCGGGGTACCAAGAGACCCAGTACTTC. It is translated as CASSSRLAGYQETQYF.

This clone was counted between two and nine times. In DNA form, the CDR3 reads TGTGCCAGCAGTGGAGGTACCTACAATGAGCAGTTCTTC. This codes for CASSGGTYNEQFF. The chain joins TRBV13 to TRBJ2-1; tentatively, D is TRBD2 (5 bases). The CDR3 spans 13 residues. Germline loops: CDR1 PRHDT, CDR2 FYEKMQ (reference sequence). V lost 6 bases and J 2 bases, leaving 8 bases between the germline ends.

The rearrangement links TRBV30 to TRBJ2-2; 9 bases line up with TRBD1. V lost 8 bases and J lost 6; bases outside the gene matches: 16. This CDR3 is 16 amino acids long. Germline-derived CDR1 and CDR2 are GTSNPN and SVGIG (reference sequence). CDR3 DNA: TGTGCCCGCGAGAAGACGGGACAGGGAGCCCCCGGGGAGCTGTTTTTT. Protein product: CAREKTGQGAPGELFF.

This clone has a handful of counts. The gene calls are TRBV12-3 or TRBV12-4 and TRBJ1-1; D remains unclear. V was cut by 6 bases and J by 1 base, with 9 bases left in between. This CDR3 is 13 amino acids long. CDR3 residues: CASRGTGNTEAFF. CDR3 sequence (DNA): TGTGCCAGCAGAGGAACGGGGAACACTGAAGCTTTCTTT.

This chain joins TRBV5-1 and TRBJ2-2, with 7 bases aligning to TRBD1. CDR1 and CDR2 (germline): SGHRS, YFSETQ. This CDR3 is 15 amino acids long. V lost 1 base, J lost 5 bases, and 5 bases stayed unmatched. CDR3 DNA sequence: TGCGCCAGCAGCTTGTTACAGGGGAAAACCGGGGAGCTGTTTTTT. Protein product: CASSLLQGKTGELFF.

The CDR3: CASSHSPSGRIDPGELFF. The CDR3 region has the DNA TGTGCCAGCAGCCATTCCCCCTCAGGGCGGATAGACCCCGGGGAGCTGTTTTTT. The chain joins TRBV3-1 (or the pseudogene TRBV3-2) to TRBJ2-2, with D possibly TRBD1 on 5 matching bases. The CDR3 is 18 amino acids. CDR1 is LGHDT and CDR2 is YNNKEL in the germline V gene (reference sequence). V was clipped by 3 bases and J by 6 bases, with 23 bases between them.

The chain is built from TRBV18 and TRBJ2-7, with D possibly matching TRBD2 (6 bases). The CDR3 has 14 residues. In germline, CDR1 is KGHSH, CDR2 LQKENI. V lost 2 bases and J lost 2, with 10 bases in between. In DNA, the CDR3 is TGTGCCAGCTCACCAGGGACGGGGGCCTACGAGCAGTACTTC. It specifies CASSPGTGAYEQYF.

This chain joins TRBV27 and TRBJ1-4, with D unresolved. Per the germline V gene, CDR1 is MNHEY and CDR2 is SMNVEV (reference sequence). Trimming shortened V by 6 bases and J by 2 bases, and 13 bases separated the two germline ends. The CDR3 runs 15 residues. The CDR3 DNA reads TGTGCCAGCAGCAGGAGGACTGCGACTAATGAAAAACTGTTTTTT. Its protein is CASSRRTATNEKLFF.

This chain connects TRBV24-1 to TRBJ1-2; 7 bases align to TRBD1. The CDR3 length is 13 residues. Germline loops: CDR1 KGHDR, CDR2 SFDVKD. V lost 8 bases and J lost 8; bases outside the gene matches: 10. CDR3 bases: TGTGCCACCAACCTTGACAGGGCGAGAGGCTACACCTTC. This gives the protein CATNLDRARGYTF.

The chain joins TRBV5-4 to TRBJ2-3; 9 bases align to TRBD2. Germline V gene sequence: CDR1 SGHNT, CDR2 YYREEE (reference sequence). This CDR3 is 11 amino acids long. Here the CDR3 reads CAWTSVDTQYF. The CDR3 DNA reads as TGTGCGTGGACTAGCGTGGATACGCAGTATTTT.